This TCR beta chain was observed in a study of shared clonotypes between healthy human individuals. Study donors comprised healthy, HIV-negative adults devoid of recent acute infection or vaccination. Researchers ran the assay at a deep level. Template for every sorted-subset replicate PCR totaled about 200 ng DNA, 30,000 to 35,000 T cell genomes. The table came from immunoSEQ multiplex PCR; TCRdb's copy has only in-frame clones and leaves some out. This sample has about 980,000 clones; 76% occur once, and the top ten carry about 1.5%. General study findings and limits: Only blood samples were collected, and tissue repertoires likely differ.

As concerns this clone: Antigen: not known.

The CDR3 has 14 amino acids. The germline CDR1 and CDR2 sequences are SNHLY and FYNNEI. Germline trimming cut 5 bases from V and 4 bases from J; bases unmatched to any gene: 5. What was sequenced was memory CD4+ T cells sorted from blood. Subset meaning: CD45RA-negative fraction. The source is a man aged 18 to 29 in good health. This chain connects TRBV2 to TRBJ1-5, with 7 bases lining up with TRBD1. In nucleotides, the CDR3 is TGTGCCAGCAGTCGACAGGGAGAGAATCAGCCCCAGCATTTT. It specifies CASSRQGENQPQHF.